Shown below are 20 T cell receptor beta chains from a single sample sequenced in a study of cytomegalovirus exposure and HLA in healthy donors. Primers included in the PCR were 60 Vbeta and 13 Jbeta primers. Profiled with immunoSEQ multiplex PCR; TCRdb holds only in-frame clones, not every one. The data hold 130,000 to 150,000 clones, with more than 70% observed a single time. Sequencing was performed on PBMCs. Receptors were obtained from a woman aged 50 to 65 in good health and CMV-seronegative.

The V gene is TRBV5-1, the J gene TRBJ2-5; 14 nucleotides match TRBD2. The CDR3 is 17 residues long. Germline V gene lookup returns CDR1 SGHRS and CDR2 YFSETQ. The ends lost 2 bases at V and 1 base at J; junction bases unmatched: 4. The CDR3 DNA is TGCGCCAGCAGCTTTGGACTAGCGGGGGGCCGCCAAGAGACCCAGTACTTC. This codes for CASSFGLAGGRQETQYF.

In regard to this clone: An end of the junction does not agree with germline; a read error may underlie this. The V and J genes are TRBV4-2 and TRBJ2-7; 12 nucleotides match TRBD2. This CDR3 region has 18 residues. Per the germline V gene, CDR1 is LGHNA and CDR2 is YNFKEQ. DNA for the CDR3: TGTGCCAGCAGCAAAGATTGGGCTAGCGGGGGGGTCACCTACGAGCAGTACTTC. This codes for CASSKDWASGGVTYEQYF.

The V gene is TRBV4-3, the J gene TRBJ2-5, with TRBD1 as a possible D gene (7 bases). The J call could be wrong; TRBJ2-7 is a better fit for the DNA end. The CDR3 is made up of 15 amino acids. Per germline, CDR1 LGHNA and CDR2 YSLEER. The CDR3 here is CASSQGAGGSYEQYF. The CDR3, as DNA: TGCGCCAGCAGCCAAGGGGCAGGGGGGAGTTACGAGCAGTACTTC.

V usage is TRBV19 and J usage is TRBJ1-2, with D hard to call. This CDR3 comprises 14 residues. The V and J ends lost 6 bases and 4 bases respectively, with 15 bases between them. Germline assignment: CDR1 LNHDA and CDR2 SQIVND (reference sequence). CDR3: CASRTGRRTYGYTF. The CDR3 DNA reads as TGTGCCAGTAGGACGGGGAGGAGAACCTATGGCTACACCTTC.

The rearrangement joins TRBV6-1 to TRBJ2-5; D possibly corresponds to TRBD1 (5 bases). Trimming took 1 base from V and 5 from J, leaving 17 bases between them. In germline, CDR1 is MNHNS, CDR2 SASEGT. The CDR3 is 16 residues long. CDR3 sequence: CASSEGGRVLSETQYF. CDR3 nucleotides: TGTGCCAGCAGTGAAGGGGGCAGGGTATTATCGGAGACCCAGTACTTC.

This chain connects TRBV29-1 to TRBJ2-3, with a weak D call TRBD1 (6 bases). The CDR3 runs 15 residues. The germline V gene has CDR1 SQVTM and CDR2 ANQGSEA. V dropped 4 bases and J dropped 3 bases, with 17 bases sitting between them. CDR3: CSVGPRGIRTDTQYF. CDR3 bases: TGCAGCGTTGGCCCAAGGGGGATACGAACAGATACGCAGTATTTT.

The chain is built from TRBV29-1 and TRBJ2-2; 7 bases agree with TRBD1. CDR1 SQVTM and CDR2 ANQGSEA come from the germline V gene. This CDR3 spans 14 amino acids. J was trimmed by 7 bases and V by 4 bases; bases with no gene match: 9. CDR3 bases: TGCAGCGTTGGCGAGGGGGCTTTGGGCGGGGAGCTGTTTTTT. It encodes CSVGEGALGGELFF.

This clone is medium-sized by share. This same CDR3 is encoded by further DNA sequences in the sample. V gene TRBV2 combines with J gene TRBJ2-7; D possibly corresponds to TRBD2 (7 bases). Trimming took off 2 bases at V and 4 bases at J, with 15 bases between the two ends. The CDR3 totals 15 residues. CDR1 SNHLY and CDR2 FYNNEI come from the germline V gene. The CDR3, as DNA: TGTGCCAGCAGTGAATCGTCGGGGGGCTCGTACGAGCAGTACTTC. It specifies CASSESSGGSYEQYF.

The CDR3 reads CASSVVPLSNYGYTF. The CDR3, as DNA: TGTGCCAGCAGCGTAGTCCCTCTTTCGAACTATGGCTACACCTTC. J is TRBJ1-2 and V is TRBV9; D ambiguous. V lost 0 bases and J lost 2, with 11 bases in between. The CDR3 consists of 15 residues. The germline V gene has CDR1 SGDLS and CDR2 YYNGEE.

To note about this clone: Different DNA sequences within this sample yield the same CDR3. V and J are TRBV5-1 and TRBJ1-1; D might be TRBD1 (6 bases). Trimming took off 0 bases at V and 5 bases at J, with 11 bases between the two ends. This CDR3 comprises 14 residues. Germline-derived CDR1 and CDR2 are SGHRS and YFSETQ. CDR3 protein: CASSLEQGVTEAFF. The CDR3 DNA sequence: TGCGCCAGCAGCTTGGAACAGGGTGTGACTGAAGCTTTCTTT.

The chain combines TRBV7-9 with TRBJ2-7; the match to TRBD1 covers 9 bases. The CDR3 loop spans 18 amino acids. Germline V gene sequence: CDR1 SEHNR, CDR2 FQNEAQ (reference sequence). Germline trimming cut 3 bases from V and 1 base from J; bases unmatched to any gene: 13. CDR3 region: CASSLGTGTYLGSYEQYF. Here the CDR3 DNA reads TGTGCCAGCAGCTTGGGGACAGGGACATATCTAGGTTCCTACGAGCAGTACTTC.

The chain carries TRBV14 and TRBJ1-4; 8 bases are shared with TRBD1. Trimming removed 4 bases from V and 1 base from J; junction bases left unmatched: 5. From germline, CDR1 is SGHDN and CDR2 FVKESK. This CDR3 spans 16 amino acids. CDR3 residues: CASSLARGRTNEKLFF. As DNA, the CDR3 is TGTGCCAGCAGCCTAGCCAGGGGGCGAACTAATGAAAAACTGTTTTTT.

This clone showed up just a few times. This CDR3 is CASSGPGQGRTEAFF. CDR3 coding DNA: TGTGCCAGCAGTGGCCCCGGACAGGGACGCACTGAAGCTTTCTTT. The rearrangement uses TRBV25-1 and TRBJ1-1, with 8 bases identical to TRBD1. The CDR3 runs 15 residues. Germline V gives CDR1 MGHDK, CDR2 SYGVNS. V was clipped by 4 bases and J by 4 bases; unmatched bases: 8.

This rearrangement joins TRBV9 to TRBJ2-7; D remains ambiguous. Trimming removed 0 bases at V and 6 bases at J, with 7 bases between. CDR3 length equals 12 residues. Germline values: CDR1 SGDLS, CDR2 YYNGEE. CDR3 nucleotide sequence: TGTGCCAGCAGCGTAGTATCAGGCGAGCAGTACTTC. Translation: CASSVVSGEQYF.

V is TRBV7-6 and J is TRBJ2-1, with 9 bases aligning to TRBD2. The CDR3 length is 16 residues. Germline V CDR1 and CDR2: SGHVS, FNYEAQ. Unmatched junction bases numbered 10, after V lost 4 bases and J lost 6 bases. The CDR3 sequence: CASSSPWRGGSNEQFF. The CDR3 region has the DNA TGTGCCAGCAGCTCTCCTTGGCGGGGGGGCTCCAATGAGCAGTTCTTC. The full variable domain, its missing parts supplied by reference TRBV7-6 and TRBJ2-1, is GAGVSQSPRYKVTKRGQDVALRCDPISGHVSLYWYRQALGQGPEFLTYFNYEAQQDKSGLPNDRFSAERPEGSISTLTIQRTEQRDSAMYRCASSSPWRGGSNEQFFGPGTRLTVL.

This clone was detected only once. The CDR3 protein is CASSSFQETQYF. The CDR3 DNA is TGCGCCAGCAGCTCCTTCCAAGAGACCCAGTACTTC. V gene TRBV5-1 combines with J gene TRBJ2-5; D uncertain. CDR3 length: 12 amino acids. The ends were cut back, 3 bases at V and 1 base at J, with 4 bases in the middle. CDR1 is SGHRS, CDR2 YFSETQ, per germline.

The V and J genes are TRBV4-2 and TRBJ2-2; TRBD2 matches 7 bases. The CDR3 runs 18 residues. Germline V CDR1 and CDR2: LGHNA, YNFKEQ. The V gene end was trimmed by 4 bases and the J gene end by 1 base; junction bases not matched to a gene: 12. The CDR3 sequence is CASSLPGALAGNTGELFF. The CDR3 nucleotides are TGTGCCAGCAGCCTCCCGGGTGCATTAGCGGGGAACACCGGGGAGCTGTTTTTT.

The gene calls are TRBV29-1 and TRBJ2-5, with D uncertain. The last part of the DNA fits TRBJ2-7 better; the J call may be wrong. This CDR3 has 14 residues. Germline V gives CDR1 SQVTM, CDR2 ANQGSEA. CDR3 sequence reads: CSVESHSADYEQYF. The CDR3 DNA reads TGCAGCGTTGAATCCCACAGCGCAGACTACGAGCAGTACTTC.

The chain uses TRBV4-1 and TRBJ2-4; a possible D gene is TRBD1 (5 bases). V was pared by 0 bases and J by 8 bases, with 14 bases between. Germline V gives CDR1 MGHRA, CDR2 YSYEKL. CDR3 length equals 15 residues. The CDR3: CASSQDRVRIDIQYF. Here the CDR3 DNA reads TGCGCCAGCAGCCAAGACAGGGTGAGGATAGACATTCAGTACTTC.

CDR3 amino acids: CASSSATSGGIGEQFF. The CDR3 DNA reads TGTGCCAGCAGCTCCGCGACTAGCGGGGGGATCGGTGAGCAGTTCTTC. The chain carries TRBV7-8 and TRBJ2-1; 13 bases map to TRBD2. The CDR3 is 16 amino acids. Germline assignment: CDR1 SGHVS and CDR2 FQNEAQ. The V gene end was trimmed by 4 bases and the J gene end by 9 bases; junction bases not matched to a gene: 9.